The 20 T cell receptor beta chains below were found in one sample sequenced in a study of memory CD4+ T cells and cytomegalovirus serostatus. Single viable CD3+CD4+CD8-CD45RO+ cells were sorted as the memory CD4+ T cells. The table came from immunoSEQ multiplex PCR; TCRdb's copy has only in-frame clones and leaves some out. In the table there are about 73,000 clones, around 78% of which are singletons. The specimen was memory CD4+ T cells from blood. These receptors were collected from an adult in good health and CMV-seropositive.

V is TRBV18 and J is TRBJ1-2, with 10 nucleotides matching TRBD1. The ends lost 3 bases at V and 6 bases at J; junction bases unmatched: 10. Germline V gives CDR1 KGHSH, CDR2 LQKENI. The CDR3 totals 16 residues. The CDR3 sequence is CASSPGQGLGSHGYTF. CDR3 coding DNA: TGTGCCAGCTCACCGGGACAGGGGCTAGGGAGCCATGGCTACACCTTC.

This chain joins TRBV18 and TRBJ1-1; 10 bases agree with TRBD1. This CDR3 spans 14 amino acids. V shed 3 bases, J shed 5 bases, and the junction held 3 bases outside the gene matches. CDR1 is KGHSH, CDR2 LQKENI, per germline. The CDR3 DNA reads TGTGCCAGCTCACCGGGACAGGGGAGGACTGAAGCTTTCTTT. Amino acid sequence: CASSPGQGRTEAFF.

The V gene is TRBV10-3, the J gene TRBJ1-1, with D maybe TRBD1 (6 bases). V lost 6 bases and J 1 base, leaving 15 bases between the germline ends. The CDR3 has 15 residues. The germline V gene encodes CDR1 ENHRY and CDR2 SYGVKD. The CDR3 reads CAIRGHLLGNTEAFF. In DNA form, the CDR3 reads TGTGCCATCAGGGGACACTTATTGGGGAACACTGAAGCTTTCTTT.

The rearrangement joins TRBV10-1 to TRBJ2-1, with TRBD2 matching over 8 bases. CDR3 size: 15 residues. Germline values: CDR1 WNHNN, CDR2 SYGVQD (reference sequence). Trimming at V came to 5 bases and at J to 4 bases, leaving 7 bases not matched to a gene. This CDR3 is CASSRTAGAYNEQFF. In DNA, the CDR3 is TGCGCCAGCAGTCGGACAGCGGGGGCGTACAATGAGCAGTTCTTC.

The rearrangement uses TRBV27 and TRBJ2-3; TRBD2 aligns across 12 bases. Germline assignment: CDR1 MNHEY and CDR2 SMNVEV (reference sequence). CDR3 length equals 17 residues. V was clipped by 6 bases and J by 0 bases; unmatched bases: 7. CDR3 loop: CASSGLAGRSSTDTQYF. Here the CDR3 DNA reads TGTGCCAGCAGCGGACTAGCGGGACGTTCTAGCACAGATACGCAGTATTTT.

This clone showed up just a few times. The rearrangement joins TRBV18 to TRBJ1-5; D remains unclear. Trimming took off 5 bases at V and 1 base at J, with 12 bases between the two ends. This CDR3 contains 15 residues. CDR1 is KGHSH, CDR2 LQKENI, per germline. As DNA, the CDR3 is TGTGCCAGCTCAATCACCACGCAAAGCAATCAGCCCCAGCATTTT. Translating gives CASSITTQSNQPQHF.

The sample holds a few counts of this clone. The sample contains more than one DNA sequence encoding this CDR3. V and J are TRBV9 and TRBJ1-1, with D unclear. The V end lost 0 bases, the J end lost 0 bases, and 3 bases lay between the germline ends. Germline loops: CDR1 SGDLS, CDR2 YYNGEE. The CDR3 length is 13 residues. CDR3 nucleotides: TGTGCCAGCAGCGTAGAGATGAACACTGAAGCTTTCTTT. It translates to CASSVEMNTEAFF. The whole variable domain, filled in from reference TRBV9 and TRBJ1-1, reads DSGVTQTPKHLITATGQRVTLRCSPRSGDLSVYWYQQSLDQGLQFLIQYYNGEERAKGNILERFSAQQFPDLHSELNLSSLELGDSALYFCASSVEMNTEAFFGQGTRLTVV.

The chain couples TRBV19 to TRBJ2-3; D might be TRBD1 or TRBD2, each matching 5 bases. CDR1 is LNHDA, CDR2 SQIVND, per germline (reference sequence). The CDR3 contains 13 residues. Trimming removed 3 bases from V and 4 bases from J, with 8 bases in between. CDR3 sequence: CASSIGGPDTQYF. As DNA, the CDR3 is TGTGCCAGTAGTATTGGGGGACCAGATACGCAGTATTTT.

CDR3 region: CASSLVSSGGNTQYF. The CDR3 DNA is TGTGCCAGCAGCTTAGTGTCTAGCGGAGGGAATACGCAGTATTTT. The gene calls are TRBV11-3 and TRBJ2-3; TRBD2 aligns across 7 bases. The germline gives CDR1 SGHNT, CDR2 YENEEA. V dropped 1 base and J dropped 7; count of bases not matched to a gene: 8. The CDR3 spans 15 residues.

This clone has just a few counts. This chain connects TRBV10-3 to TRBJ2-3; D is possibly TRBD1 (6 bases). CDR1 and CDR2 (germline): ENHRY, SYGVKD. V was cut by 6 bases and J by 4 bases, with 14 bases left in between. This CDR3 region has 14 residues. The DNA of the CDR3 is TGTGCCATCAGGAAGAGGGACACTTCAGATACGCAGTATTTT. It is translated as CAIRKRDTSDTQYF.

The chain has TRBV10-3 and TRBJ1-6; the match to TRBD1 covers 8 bases. The CDR3 sequence is 15 residues long. V was pared by 2 bases and J by 7 bases, with 4 bases of the junction left unmatched. The germline CDR1 and CDR2 sequences are ENHRY and SYGVKD. DNA of the CDR3: TGTGCCATCAGTGAGGGAAACAGGGGGAATTCACCCCTCCACTTT. Translation: CAISEGNRGNSPLHF.

The V gene is TRBV4-1, the J gene TRBJ2-2; maybe TRBD1 (6 bases). Germline V CDR1 and CDR2: MGHRA, YSYEKL. V dropped 0 bases and J dropped 1 base, with 12 bases sitting between them. The CDR3 covers 17 residues. The CDR3 DNA reads TGCGCCAGCAGCCAAGACCCCAGGACAGTGAACACCGGGGAGCTGTTTTTT. This translates into CASSQDPRTVNTGELFF.

This chain links TRBV19 with TRBJ1-1; unclear D gene. V was pared by 7 bases and J by 4 bases, with 13 bases between. CDR1 is LNHDA and CDR2 is SQIVND in the germline V gene (reference sequence). The CDR3 extends over 13 amino acids. The CDR3 reads CASKRREGTEAFF. CDR3 nucleotide sequence: TGTGCCAGTAAGAGGAGGGAGGGCACTGAAGCTTTCTTT.

The rearrangement joins TRBV30 to TRBJ1-1; the D gene is possibly TRBD1 (5 bases). From germline, CDR1 is GTSNPN and CDR2 SVGIG (reference sequence). V was cut by 7 bases and J by 2 bases, with 14 bases left in between. This CDR3 spans 13 amino acids. The CDR3 DNA follows: TGTGCCTCGCTGGGACCGATAAACACTGAAGCTTTCTTT. As protein: CASLGPINTEAFF.

The chain employs TRBV11-2 and TRBJ2-1, with D hard to call. The CDR3 is 15 residues long. Germline V CDR1 and CDR2: SGHAT, FQNNGV. The V end lost 3 bases, the J end lost 9 bases, and 18 bases lay between the germline ends. The CDR3 nucleotides are TGTGCCAGCAGCTTGAATGGTGGAAACGTCGGTGAGCAGTTCTTC. Residues: CASSLNGGNVGEQFF.

The chain recombines TRBV5-1 with TRBJ2-2, with 13 bases identical to TRBD2. CDR1 is SGHRS and CDR2 is YFSETQ in the germline V gene. Trimming cost V 3 bases and J 5 bases; bases outside gene matches: 4. This CDR3 comprises 16 residues. CDR3 region: CASSWTSGSATGELFF. The DNA of the CDR3 is TGCGCCAGCAGCTGGACTAGCGGGAGTGCTACCGGGGAGCTGTTTTTT.

The genes are TRBV5-1 and TRBJ2-5, with D perhaps TRBD2 (5 bases). Germline V lookup: CDR1 SGHRS, CDR2 YFSETQ. Deletions cut 0 bases from V and 5 bases from J, with 20 bases between. This CDR3 has 17 residues. The CDR3 protein is CASSLAGPSGRGETQYF. The CDR3 coding sequence is TGCGCCAGCAGCTTGGCCGGACCCAGTGGGAGAGGGGAGACCCAGTACTTC.

The genes are TRBV11-2 and TRBJ1-2; 8 nucleotides line up with TRBD1. CDR3 length: 16 residues. Trimming took 5 bases from V and 1 from J; bases not matched to a gene: 9. CDR1 is SGHAT, CDR2 FQNNGV, per germline. Here the CDR3 reads CASSQGARAFNYGYTF. Written as DNA, the CDR3 is TGTGCCAGCAGCCAGGGGGCCAGGGCGTTTAACTATGGCTACACCTTC. The full variable domain, in which reference TRBV11-2 and TRBJ1-2 provide the parts outside the CDR3, is EAGVAQSPRYKIIEKRQSVAFWCNPISGHATLYWYQQILGQGPKLLIQFQNNGVVDDSQLPKDRFSAERLKGVDSTLKIQPAKLEDSAVYLCASSQGARAFNYGYTFGSGTRLTVV.

This clone appeared a single time. V is TRBV28 and J is TRBJ1-2; possibly TRBD1 for D (6 bases). The CDR3 is 16 residues long. With 2 bases removed from V and 5 bases from J, the gap between germline ends came to 18 bases. Germline V gives CDR1 MDHEN, CDR2 SYDVKM. The CDR3 region is CASSLGGGGKAYGYTF. The CDR3 coding sequence is TGTGCCAGCAGTTTAGGGGGAGGGGGGAAAGCGTATGGCTACACCTTC.

V gene TRBV29-1 combines with J gene TRBJ1-1, with 7 bases fitting TRBD1. V was pared by 5 bases and J by 0 bases, with 12 bases of the junction left unmatched. CDR3 length: 16 residues. Looked up from germline, CDR1 is SQVTM and CDR2 is ANQGSEA. CDR3 nucleotides: TGCAGCGTTTATCGTCACAGGGGACCCATGAACACTGAAGCTTTCTTT. This codes for CSVYRHRGPMNTEAFF. Full variable domain (remainder filled in from reference TRBV29-1 and TRBJ1-1): SAVISQKPSRDICQRGTSLTIQCQVDSQVTMMFWYRQQPGQSLTLIATANQGSEATYESGFVIDKFPISRPNLTFSTLTVSNMSPEDSSIYLCSVYRHRGPMNTEAFFGQGTRLTVV.